One sample yielded the 13 T cell receptor beta chains listed below, sequenced in a study of T cell clonality in common variable immunodeficiency. Clones were sequenced by immunoSEQ multiplex PCR, and TCRdb holds only the in-frame ones, with some missing. In total the sample includes more than 35,000 clones, none of them seen once. The sequencing input was peripheral blood mononuclear cells. All receptors come from a person aged 18 to 75 in good health.

This clone was counted ten times or more. The read stops 3 residues short of the end of the CDR3; the missing end is completed from the germline J gene. The chain has TRBV2 and TRBJ1-2, with TRBD1 identical over 10 bases. CDR3 length: 13 residues. Per germline, CDR1 SNHLY and CDR2 FYNNEI. The CDR3 protein is CASSVDRGQGYTF. The sequenced part of the CDR3 DNA is TGTGCCAGCAGTGTTGACAGGGGGCAAGGC.

This clone was counted ten times or more. The CDR3 goes on 3 residues after the read ends, and that part is filled in from the germline J gene. J is TRBJ2-5 and V is TRBV3-1 (or the pseudogene TRBV3-2); weak D call: TRBD1 (5 bases). This CDR3 has 17 amino acids. V lost 0 bases and J 7 bases, leaving 21 bases between the germline ends. CDR1 is LGHDT, CDR2 YNNKEL, per germline (reference sequence). The CDR3 is CASSQDAPDTMTGTQYF. Incomplete CDR3 DNA: TGTGCCAGCAGCCAAGATGCCCCGGACACCATGACGGGGACC.

This clone came up many times. The CDR3 extends 3 residues past the end of the read, so its final part is completed from the germline J gene. The genes are TRBV20-1 and TRBJ2-1; 14 bases agree with TRBD2. The CDR3 loop spans 16 amino acids. Germline V gene sequence: CDR1 DFQATT, CDR2 SNEGSKA (reference sequence). After removal of 3 bases from V and 4 bases from J, the junction contained 5 bases not matched to a gene. The part of the CDR3 DNA that was read is TGCAGTGCTAGCCCCTGGACTAGCGGGAGGTACAATGAG. Its translation: CSASPWTSGRYNE. The whole CDR3 protein reads CSASPWTSGRYNEQFF.

About this clone itself: The observed sequence ends 3 residues before the CDR3 terminus, with the missing tail filled in from the germline J gene. The sample has other DNA sequences that encode this CDR3 too. V is TRBV14 and J is TRBJ2-7, with D tentatively TRBD2 (6 bases). The ends were cut back, 3 bases at V and 4 bases at J, with 16 bases in the middle. The length of the CDR3 is 15 residues. Looked up from germline, CDR1 is SGHDN and CDR2 is FVKESK. This CDR3 reads CASSQTGTPSYEQYF. CDR3 DNA (partial): TGTGCCAGCAGCCAGACCGGGACTCCGTCGTACGAG.

By proportion, this clone is medium-sized. Here the CDR3 reads CATSRARYYNEQFF. The sequenced part of the CDR3 DNA is TGTGCCACCAGCAGAGCTAGGTATTACAATGAG. The rearrangement uses TRBV15 and TRBJ2-1; D remains unclear. The CDR3 end is not reached by the read, which stops 3 residues before it; the germline J gene fills it in. Trimming removed 1 base at V and 4 bases at J, with 8 bases between. In germline, CDR1 is LNHNV, CDR2 YYDKDF (reference sequence). This CDR3 comprises 14 residues.

Many counts were recorded for this clone. Coverage ceases 3 residues before the CDR3 finishes, and the germline J gene fills in the end. The chain carries TRBV5-1 and TRBJ1-1, with TRBD1 identical over 8 bases. The V segment lost 7 bases and the J segment 2 bases; nucleotides outside the gene matches: 4. There are 13 residues in the CDR3. CDR1 and CDR2 from the germline V gene are SGHRS and YFSETQ. The chain's CDR3 is CASRGQDNTEAFF. The sequenced part of the CDR3 DNA is TGCGCCAGCCGGGGACAGGATAACACTGAA.

This clone was seen many times. The read ends 3 residues shy of where the CDR3 ends; the end is completed using the germline J gene. J is TRBJ1-2 and V is TRBV27; the D gene is possibly TRBD1 (6 bases). The CDR3 is 11 amino acids. The V end lost 10 bases, the J end lost 5 bases, and 11 bases lay between the germline ends. The germline V gene has CDR1 MNHEY and CDR2 SMNVEV (reference sequence). The CDR3 sequence: CATWTAYGYTF. The sequenced CDR3 bases are TGTGCCACCTGGACAGCATATGGC.

Only a few counts were recorded for this clone. Read sequence stops 3 residues before the CDR3 end, and the germline J gene provides the missing end. The chain employs TRBV19 and TRBJ2-1; TRBD2 aligns across 11 bases. After removal of 7 bases from V and 1 base from J, the junction contained 3 bases not matched to a gene. The CDR3 is 15 amino acids. Germline V lookup: CDR1 LNHDA, CDR2 SQIVND (reference sequence). The sequenced part of the CDR3 DNA is TGTGCCAGTACCCGGACTAGCGGGTCCTACAATGAG. It yields the protein CASTRTSGSYNE. The whole CDR3 is CASTRTSGSYNEQFF.

At least ten counts were recorded for this clone. The read ends 3 residues shy of where the CDR3 ends; the end is completed using the germline J gene. The chain has TRBV19 and TRBJ1-1; tentative D call: TRBD1 (5 bases). Trimming cost V 1 base and J 0 bases, with 6 bases left between them. Germline CDR1 reads LNHDA; CDR2 reads SQIVND (reference sequence). This CDR3 region has 14 residues. The sequenced CDR3 bases are TGTGCCAGTAGTATAGGACAGCTGAACACTGAA. Translated: CASSIGQLNTE. The whole CDR3 protein reads CASSIGQLNTEAFF.

This clone occurred many times. The read terminates 3 residues ahead of where the CDR3 ends, so the germline J gene completes it. V usage is TRBV19 and J usage is TRBJ1-1, with D perhaps matching TRBD1 (6 bases). V was shortened by 6 bases and J by 7 bases, with 33 bases between the two germline ends. The CDR3 has 19 amino acids. Germline V gene lookup returns CDR1 LNHDA and CDR2 SQIVND (reference sequence). The part of the CDR3 DNA that was read is TGTGCCAGTAGAGTATTACCCGGGGGGCAGGGGTTTCGAGTGGGTGAA. It encodes CASRVLPGGQGFRVGE. Given in full, the CDR3 is CASRVLPGGQGFRVGEAFF.

This clone was seen repeatedly, ten times or more. The read halts 3 residues ahead of the CDR3 end, with the missing end drawn from the germline J gene. The chain uses TRBV11-3 and TRBJ2-2; D uncertain. This CDR3 comprises 13 residues. V was shortened by 1 base and J by 6 bases, with 6 bases between the two germline ends. CDR1 is SGHNT and CDR2 is YENEEA in the germline V gene. Partial CDR3 DNA: TGTGCCAGCAGCTTAGGTTCCTCCGGGGAG. It is translated as CASSLGSSGE. The entire CDR3 protein is CASSLGSSGELFF.

In its sample, this clone was seen many times. Read coverage stops 3 residues before the CDR3 terminus; the germline J gene supplies the remainder. The chain recombines TRBV28 with TRBJ2-7; 8 bases match TRBD1. The CDR3 contains 14 residues. CDR1 and CDR2 from the germline V gene are MDHEN and SYDVKM. Germline trimming cut 6 bases from V and 2 bases from J; bases unmatched to any gene: 6. The CDR3 sequence: CASRLDRGTYEQYF. Incomplete CDR3 DNA: TGTGCCAGCAGACTTGACAGGGGAACCTACGAG.

This clone has ten or more counts. The CDR3 end falls 3 residues outside the read, so it is completed with the germline J gene. The chain recombines TRBV5-8 with TRBJ1-1; possibly TRBD1 for D (6 bases). CDR1 and CDR2 from the germline V gene are SGHTS and YDEGEE. This CDR3 region has 13 residues. CDR3 region: CASSLTGKGPAFF. The sequenced part of the CDR3 DNA is TGTGCCAGCAGCTTAACAGGGAAGGGGCCA.